This T cell receptor (beta chain) was sequenced in a study of liver allograft versus peripheral blood T cells. Study in general: Hepatic allograft T cell receptor repertoires were evaluated relative to those present in recipients' peripheral blood. Findings and caveats of the study: Repertoires of T cell receptors in liver allografts reportedly differed from peripheral blood repertoires.

This clonotype is classed as medium-sized. Its antigen is still unknown. V lost 5 bases to trimming and J lost 1 base, with 6 bases between them. The CDR3 length is 13 residues. Germline V lookup: CDR1 SEHNR, CDR2 FQNEAQ (reference sequence). Each CDR3 protein is one row after TCRdb ran MiXCR on the reads. The sample has around 2,600 distinct CDR3 sequences, roughly 15% seen once; the top ten hold 27%. This TCR was recovered from a human patient who had a liver transplant. Some T cells may be graft donor cells. The V and J genes are TRBV7-9 and TRBJ2-1, with D uncertain. As DNA, the CDR3 is TGTGCCAGCAGCCCGTATTCCTACAATGAGCAGTTCTTC. This codes for CASSPYSYNEQFF.